The TCR beta chain under discussion was sequenced for a study of brain T cells in children with intractable seizures. The CDR3 is 14 residues long. CDR1 and CDR2 from the germline V gene are MNHEY and SMNVEV (reference sequence). Deletions cut 3 bases from V and 2 bases from J, with 11 bases between. Libraries were prepared by immunoSEQ multiplex PCR; TCRdb keeps only in-frame clonotypes and omits some of them. This sample has more than 7,500 clones; approximately 73% occur once, and the top ten carry 8.5% to 9.5%. Sequencing was limited to surgery cases with top T cell transcript signatures in brain tissue.

Source: resected brain tissue, taken at surgery. The origin of this receptor is a boy under three years old with tuberous sclerosis and intractable seizures. V and J are TRBV27 and TRBJ2-7; D remains ambiguous. The CDR3: CASSFNYPAYEQYF. CDR3 DNA: TGTGCCAGCAGTTTTAACTACCCGGCCTACGAGCAGTACTTC.